Listed here are 25 T cell receptor beta chains from one sample, sequenced in a study of CD8 T cells in Susac syndrome. RNA in amounts of about 0.45 to 1 ug was reverse transcribed with random hexamers. MiXCR was run by TCRdb on the immunoSEQ multiplex PCR reads, yielding one entry per CDR3 protein. The table records fewer than 200,000 distinct CDR3 sequences, less than 95% of them present only once. The sample comprised CD4+ T cells from PBMCs. Receptors were obtained from a human donor in good health.

This chain links TRBV7-9 with TRBJ2-6; the D is unclear. Trimming left V 8 bases short and J 5 bases short, with 13 bases between. CDR1 is SEHNR and CDR2 is FQNEAQ in the germline V gene (reference sequence). This CDR3 has 14 residues. The CDR3: CASFDPRRANVLTF. The CDR3 nucleotides read TGTGCCAGCTTTGATCCCCGGCGGGCCAACGTCCTGACTTTC. The full variable domain, its missing parts supplied by reference TRBV7-9 and TRBJ2-6, is DTGVSQNPRHKITKRGQNVTFRCDPISEHNRLYWYRQTLGQGPEFLTYFQNEAQLEKSRLLSDRFSAERPKGSFSTLEIQRTEQGDSAMYLCASFDPRRANVLTFGAGSRLTVL.

This sequence joins TRBV7-8 and TRBJ1-2; D ambiguous. Trimming left V 2 bases short and J 4 bases short, with 14 bases between. The CDR3 loop spans 15 amino acids. Germline values: CDR1 SGHVS, CDR2 FQNEAQ. CDR3 sequence reads: CASSLSTILGYGYTF. The CDR3, as DNA: TGTGCCAGCAGCTTAAGTACTATCCTCGGCTATGGCTACACCTTC.

This chain joins TRBV20-1 and TRBJ1-5; D is undetermined. The CDR3 extends over 14 amino acids. V lost 6 bases to trimming and J lost 6 bases, with 18 bases between them. Germline V gives CDR1 DFQATT, CDR2 SNEGSKA (reference sequence). CDR3 nucleotide sequence: TGCAGTGCCCACGGACGAGACGCGGGTCAGCCCCAGCATTTT. It yields the protein CSAHGRDAGQPQHF.

The J gene is TRBJ1-2, the V gene TRBV4-3; 7 bases agree with TRBD1. The CDR3 runs 15 residues. Germline CDR1 and CDR2: LGHNA and YSLEER. V lost 0 bases and J lost 2; bases outside the gene matches: 3. CDR3 in amino acids: CASSQDGTANYGYTF. The CDR3 bases are TGCGCCAGCAGCCAAGATGGGACAGCGAACTATGGCTACACCTTC.

V gene TRBV20-1 combines with J gene TRBJ2-1, with 10 positions matching TRBD2. Germline trimming cut 3 bases from V and 6 bases from J; bases unmatched to any gene: 8. The CDR3 has 15 amino acids. CDR1 DFQATT and CDR2 SNEGSKA come from the germline V gene (reference sequence). This chain's CDR3 is CSASSLAGAVNEQFF. In DNA form, the CDR3 reads TGCAGTGCTAGTAGTCTAGCGGGAGCAGTCAATGAGCAGTTCTTC.

This chain uses TRBV12-3 or TRBV12-4 with TRBJ2-7; TRBD2 aligns across 7 bases. This CDR3 is 14 amino acids long. Losses at the gene ends were 2 bases for V and 6 bases for J; bases not matched to a gene: 7. CDR3 coding DNA: TGTGCCAGCAGTTTAAGGCGGGAGCACGCCGAGCAGTACTTC. Translating it yields CASSLRREHAEQYF.

This chain links TRBV5-4 with TRBJ2-5; a possible D gene is TRBD1 (5 bases). CDR3 size: 13 residues. The V and J ends lost 4 bases and 5 bases respectively, with 12 bases between them. Germline assignment: CDR1 SGHNT and CDR2 YYREEE (reference sequence). The CDR3 nucleotides are TGTGCCAGCAGCAACCAGGGAACTGAGACCCAGTACTTC. Its translation: CASSNQGTETQYF.

The chain uses TRBV29-1 and TRBJ1-1; 10 bases line up with TRBD1. The CDR3 length is 15 residues. Germline assignment: CDR1 SQVTM and CDR2 ANQGSEA. The V segment lost 7 bases and the J segment 2 bases; nucleotides outside the gene matches: 10. The CDR3 bases are TGCAGCGCCGGGGACAGGGGCGTACTAAACACTGAAGCTTTCTTT. Its translation: CSAGDRGVLNTEAFF.

The gene calls are TRBV9 and TRBJ2-7; 9 bases are shared with TRBD2. The germline CDR1 and CDR2 sequences are SGDLS and YYNGEE. With 4 bases clipped from V and 5 bases from J, the junction kept 10 bases outside the gene matches. This CDR3 region has 15 residues. The CDR3 loop is CASSPLAGVRDEQYF. The CDR3 DNA reads TGTGCCAGCAGCCCCTTAGCGGGAGTACGGGACGAGCAGTACTTC.

The chain uses TRBV6-6 and TRBJ2-3; the match to TRBD2 covers 7 bases. The V segment lost 2 bases and the J segment 4 bases; nucleotides outside the gene matches: 3. The CDR3 runs 14 residues. Per germline, CDR1 MNHNY and CDR2 SVGAGI (reference sequence). The CDR3 region is CASSYIAGADTQYF. In DNA, the CDR3 is TGTGCCAGCAGTTACATCGCGGGGGCAGATACGCAGTATTTT.

The chain combines TRBV5-1 with TRBJ2-1, with 14 positions matching TRBD2. CDR1 is SGHRS and CDR2 is YFSETQ in the germline V gene. The CDR3 has 16 amino acids. With 4 bases clipped from V and 6 bases from J, the junction kept 6 bases outside the gene matches. This chain's CDR3 is CASSRGLAGVTNEQFF. CDR3 DNA: TGCGCCAGCAGCAGGGGACTAGCGGGAGTAACCAATGAGCAGTTCTTC.

This rearrangement joins TRBV5-4 to TRBJ2-5, with 10 nucleotides matching TRBD2. Germline values: CDR1 SGHNT, CDR2 YYREEE (reference sequence). This CDR3 contains 15 residues. Trimming cost V 3 bases and J 1 base; bases outside gene matches: 3. The CDR3 region is CASSWGLASQETQYF. The CDR3 DNA sequence: TGTGCCAGCAGCTGGGGACTAGCGTCCCAAGAGACCCAGTACTTC.

This clonotype was recorded only once. The chain joins TRBV5-6 to TRBJ2-7; D is perhaps TRBD2 (5 bases). The V gene's germline CDR1 is SGHDT and CDR2 YYEEEE. The CDR3 covers 12 residues. V lost 2 bases and J lost 2, with 5 bases in between. The CDR3 region has the DNA TGTGCCAGCAGCTTCGGGGCCTACGAGCAGTACTTC. It translates to CASSFGAYEQYF.

J is TRBJ1-5 and V is TRBV9; D perhaps matches TRBD1 (5 bases). V lost 2 bases and J lost 7, with 10 bases in between. Germline CDR1 is SGDLS and CDR2 is YYNGEE. There are 13 residues in the CDR3. The CDR3 DNA reads as TGTGCCAGCAGCGTCGACAGTGACCAGCCCCAGCATTTT. The encoded protein is CASSVDSDQPQHF. Based on the CDR3 plus reference TRBV9 and TRBJ1-5, the full variable domain is DSGVTQTPKHLITATGQRVTLRCSPRSGDLSVYWYQQSLDQGLQFLIQYYNGEERAKGNILERFSAQQFPDLHSELNLSSLELGDSALYFCASSVDSDQPQHFGDGTRLSIL.

This sequence joins TRBV28 and TRBJ1-2; D is uncertain. Trimming pared 8 bases from V and 4 bases from J, leaving 14 bases between. The CDR3 runs to 13 residues. The V gene's germline CDR1 is MDHEN and CDR2 SYDVKM. The CDR3 sequence is CASRVSGSYGYTF. CDR3 nucleotide sequence: TGTGCCAGCCGTGTCAGCGGGAGCTATGGCTACACCTTC.

The chain is built from TRBV29-1 and TRBJ1-1; D is possibly TRBD1 (6 bases). This CDR3 region has 12 residues. The V end lost 4 bases, the J end lost 5 bases, and 11 bases lay between the germline ends. Germline loops: CDR1 SQVTM, CDR2 ANQGSEA. The CDR3 region has the DNA TGCAGCGTTGTGAACCAGGGGACTGAAGCTTTCTTT. This encodes CSVVNQGTEAFF.

The V gene is TRBV13, the J gene TRBJ2-7; possible D gene TRBD1, 7 bases. Trimming took off 5 bases at V and 4 bases at J, with 21 bases between the two ends. The CDR3 totals 16 residues. In germline, CDR1 is PRHDT, CDR2 FYEKMQ (reference sequence). The CDR3 sequence is CASSTRDRDGSYEQYF. The CDR3 DNA sequence: TGTGCCAGCAGCACCCGAGACAGGGACGGGAGTTACGAGCAGTACTTC.

The CDR3 reads CSARVPRGRTEAFF. CDR3 DNA: TGCAGTGCTAGAGTCCCCAGGGGAAGGACTGAAGCTTTCTTT. The rearrangement uses TRBV20-1 and TRBJ1-1; D is perhaps TRBD1 (6 bases). The CDR3 loop spans 14 amino acids. V lost 1 base, J lost 5 bases, and 14 bases lay in between. Germline V gene sequence: CDR1 DFQATT, CDR2 SNEGSKA (reference sequence).

The rearrangement joins TRBV7-2 to TRBJ1-2; TRBD1 matches at 7 bases. The ends lost 7 bases at V and 4 bases at J; junction bases unmatched: 9. Per germline, CDR1 SGHTA and CDR2 FQGNSA. This CDR3 region has 14 residues. The CDR3 nucleotides are TGTGCCAGCAACGACAGGGTTGGGGGCTATGGCTACACCTTC. Translation gives CASNDRVGGYGYTF.

The chain uses TRBV2 and TRBJ2-3; D call uncertain. The CDR3 runs to 13 residues. In germline, CDR1 is SNHLY, CDR2 FYNNEI. V was pared by 4 bases and J by 2 bases, with 7 bases between. The CDR3 loop is CASSARLTDTQYF. CDR3 coding DNA: TGTGCCAGCAGTGCAAGACTCACAGATACGCAGTATTTT.

The chain is built from TRBV27 and TRBJ2-4, with D perhaps TRBD2 (6 bases). The germline CDR1 and CDR2 sequences are MNHEY and SMNVEV (reference sequence). V was pared by 4 bases and J by 0 bases, with 13 bases between. This CDR3 has 16 residues. For the CDR3, the DNA is TGTGCCAGCAGTTCTGGACCCGGGGGAGCCAAAAACATTCAGTACTTC. The encoded protein is CASSSGPGGAKNIQYF.

The chain joins TRBV29-1 to TRBJ1-2; D gene uncertain. The CDR3 extends over 14 amino acids. Germline CDR1 is SQVTM and CDR2 is ANQGSEA. V was trimmed by 2 bases and J by 2 bases, leaving 12 bases between them. CDR3 sequence: CSVEKSTVNYGYTF. DNA for the CDR3: TGCAGCGTTGAAAAGAGTACGGTGAACTATGGCTACACCTTC.

A word on this clonotype: A junction end diverges from the germline sequence, so it may reflect a read error. The chain is built from TRBV29-1 and TRBJ2-3; 8 bases are shared with TRBD2. This CDR3 is 14 amino acids long. Germline V gene sequence: CDR1 SQVTM, CDR2 ANQGSEA. The CDR3 loop reads CSVQDSGTTDTQYF. The CDR3 nucleotides read TGCAGCGTTCAAGATAGCGGGACTACAGATACGCAGTATTTT.

The chain combines TRBV6-2 or TRBV6-3 with TRBJ2-7; possibly TRBD2 for D (6 bases). V shed 9 bases and J shed 2 bases, with 17 bases lying between them. The CDR3 consists of 14 residues. Germline V CDR1 and CDR2: MNHEY, SVGEGT. This chain's CDR3 is CASVPSGLTYEQYF. The DNA for the CDR3 is TGTGCCAGTGTTCCTTCGGGACTGACCTACGAGCAGTACTTC.

The V and J genes are TRBV27 and TRBJ2-7; 12 nucleotides agree with TRBD1. CDR1 and CDR2 from the germline V gene are MNHEY and SMNVEV (reference sequence). After removal of 2 bases from V and 6 bases from J, the junction contained 11 bases not matched to a gene. The CDR3 length is 17 residues. This CDR3 is CASSLSPSGQGAGEQYF. The DNA of the CDR3 is TGTGCCAGCAGTTTAAGCCCCTCGGGACAGGGGGCAGGCGAGCAGTACTTC.